A single sample is the source of the 15 T cell receptor beta chains below, sequenced in a study of T cell repertoires in cytomegalovirus infection. TCRdb reprocessed the reads with MiXCR, giving one entry per CDR3 protein. Of some 150,000 distinct CDR3 sequences listed, roughly 32% are singletons. Antigens of these TCRs are unknown. Specimen: CD8+ T cells from cultured PBMCs, collected from culture after CMV antigen stimulation. Receptor source: a human donor in good health (CMV status not recorded). Some clones in this sample may be carry-over from other donors' samples.

There are a few counts of this clonotype. V and J are TRBV7-9 and TRBJ2-7, with D maybe TRBD2 (5 bases). Looked up from germline, CDR1 is SEHNR and CDR2 is FQNEAQ (reference sequence). The ends were cut back, 6 bases at V and 5 bases at J, with 11 bases in the middle. The CDR3 runs to 12 residues. CDR3 coding DNA: TGTGCCAGCAGTGACTACTTTAACGAGCAGTACTTC. Amino acids: CASSDYFNEQYF.

This chain joins TRBV5-6 and TRBJ1-2, with D unclear. V shed 2 bases and J shed 8 bases, with 10 bases lying between them. The CDR3 runs to 12 residues. From germline, CDR1 is SGHDT and CDR2 YYEEEE. CDR3 coding DNA: TGTGCCAGCAGCTTTCTCGCGGACGGCTACACCTTC. Amino acid sequence: CASSFLADGYTF.

In nucleotides, the CDR3 is TGTGCCAGCAGTTTGAAAGTATCGGGCACAGATACGCAGTATTTT. It translates to CASSLKVSGTDTQYF. The V gene is TRBV27, the J gene TRBJ2-3; D unresolved. Germline V CDR1 and CDR2: MNHEY, SMNVEV (reference sequence). This CDR3 is built from 15 residues. V gave up 3 bases and J gave up 1 base, with 11 bases separating them.

J is TRBJ2-5 and V is TRBV11-3, with 7 positions matching TRBD2. The CDR3 is 14 residues long. CDR1 is SGHNT, CDR2 YENEEA, per germline. J gave up 5 bases and V 7 bases, and 10 bases lay outside the gene matches. Written as DNA, the CDR3 is TGTGCCAGCATCGCGGGGGTCCCGGAGGAGACCCAGTACTTC. This sequence encodes CASIAGVPEETQYF.

The chain combines TRBV7-9 with TRBJ2-4; a weak D match, TRBD1 (5 bases). The CDR3 sequence is 14 residues long. Between the trimmed V and J ends, which lost 5 bases and 6 bases, there was a span of 14 bases. The germline V gene has CDR1 SEHNR and CDR2 FQNEAQ (reference sequence). This chain's CDR3 is CASSPTLQGNIQYF. For the CDR3, the DNA is TGTGCCAGCAGCCCGACCCTGCAGGGAAACATTCAGTACTTC.

At least ten counts were recorded for this clonotype. The chain is built from TRBV27 and TRBJ1-1; D is uncertain. The germline V gene has CDR1 MNHEY and CDR2 SMNVEV (reference sequence). The V and J ends lost 5 bases and 8 bases respectively, with 12 bases between them. This CDR3 has 12 amino acids. CDR3 region: CASSGGSHEAFF. The CDR3 DNA is TGTGCCAGCAGTGGCGGATCGCACGAAGCTTTCTTT.

The rearrangement joins TRBV18 to TRBJ2-7; D is ambiguous. Deletions cut 4 bases from V and 0 bases from J, with 16 bases between. The CDR3 sequence is 16 residues long. Germline V gene lookup returns CDR1 KGHSH and CDR2 LQKENI. The CDR3, as DNA: TGTGCCAGCTCACAGGAAAGGGCAGGAGCCTCCTACGAGCAGTACTTC. Translating gives CASSQERAGASYEQYF.

This clonotype was detected a few times. The chain recombines TRBV7-8 with TRBJ2-3; 9 nucleotides match TRBD1. The CDR3 extends over 16 amino acids. After removal of 5 bases from V and 2 bases from J, the junction contained 8 bases not matched to a gene. Germline CDR1 SGHVS, CDR2 FQNEAQ. This CDR3 is CASSLKTGGYTDTQYF. The CDR3 DNA reads as TGTGCCAGCAGCCTCAAGACAGGGGGATACACAGATACGCAGTATTTT.

The rearrangement joins TRBV9 to TRBJ2-5, with a tentative D call TRBD1 (5 bases). This CDR3 is built from 15 residues. Trimming shortened V by 0 bases and J by 7 bases, and 16 bases separated the two germline ends. Per the germline V gene, CDR1 is SGDLS and CDR2 is YYNGEE. This CDR3 reads CASSVAWAGKATQYF. CDR3 DNA sequence: TGTGCCAGCAGCGTAGCTTGGGCAGGGAAGGCGACCCAGTACTTC.

The chain uses TRBV7-2 and TRBJ2-1; TRBD2 matches 7 bases. V shed 3 bases, J shed 0 bases, and the junction held 8 bases outside the gene matches. The CDR3 contains 17 residues. The germline V gene has CDR1 SGHTA and CDR2 FQGNSA. The DNA of the CDR3 is TGTGCCAGCAGCTTCTACCCTAGCGGTAGCTCCTACAATGAGCAGTTCTTC. This gives the protein CASSFYPSGSSYNEQFF. Complete variable domain (other parts from reference TRBV7-2 and TRBJ2-1): GAGVSQSPSNKVTEKGKDVELRCDPISGHTALYWYRQSLGQGLEFLIYFQGNSAPDKSGLPSDRFSAERTGGSVSTLTIQRTQQEDSAVYLCASSFYPSGSSYNEQFFGPGTRLTVL.

This clonotype has ten or more counts. CDR3 region: CASSLGQSTEAFF. In DNA form, the CDR3 reads TGTGCCAGCAGTTTGGGTCAATCCACTGAAGCTTTCTTT. The gene calls are TRBV27 and TRBJ1-1; D ambiguous. The CDR3 totals 13 residues. The germline V gene encodes CDR1 MNHEY and CDR2 SMNVEV (reference sequence). Between the trimmed V and J ends, which lost 3 bases and 4 bases, there was a span of 9 bases.

This clonotype was seen a handful of times. The chain combines TRBV4-1 with TRBJ2-7; 7 nucleotides line up with TRBD1. Germline assignment: CDR1 MGHRA and CDR2 YSYEKL. J gave up 1 base and V 3 bases, and 9 bases lay outside the gene matches. CDR3 size: 16 residues. In DNA form, the CDR3 reads TGCGCCAGCAGCCAGGCCCCGGGACAGACGTCCTACGAGCAGTACTTC. Amino acid sequence: CASSQAPGQTSYEQYF.

A note on this clonotype: This may be a read error: a much more frequent sequence differs by one nucleotide. The gene calls are TRBV7-6 and TRBJ2-7; 8 bases map to TRBD1. The CDR3 is made up of 15 amino acids. Germline V gives CDR1 SGHVS, CDR2 FNYEAQ. The CDR3 sequence: CGSSLGTGPSYEQYF. The CDR3 DNA reads as TGTGGCAGCAGCTTAGGGACAGGTCCATCCTACGAGCAGTACTTC.

This clonotype was counted at least ten times. V and J are TRBV19 and TRBJ1-5; possible D gene TRBD1, 6 bases. V lost 5 bases and J lost 6, with 14 bases in between. This CDR3 is built from 14 residues. Germline-derived CDR1 and CDR2 are LNHDA and SQIVND (reference sequence). The CDR3 bases are TGTGCCAGTAGTGTGGGGGGCGGGGGTCAGCCCCAGCATTTT. Translation gives CASSVGGGGQPQHF. The complete variable domain, with remaining parts taken from reference TRBV19 and TRBJ1-5, reads DGGITQSPKYLFRKEGQNVTLSCEQNLNHDAMYWYRQDPGQGLRLIYYSQIVNDFQKGDIAEGYSVSREKKESFPLTVTSAQKNPTAFYLCASSVGGGGQPQHFGDGTRLSIL.

The V call is TRBV28, the J call TRBJ2-2; D is ambiguous. V lost 4 bases and J lost 4, with 16 bases in between. CDR1 and CDR2 from the germline V gene are MDHEN and SYDVKM. The CDR3 is 16 residues long. The DNA of the CDR3 is TGTGCCAGCAGTTCCCGGACGGAAAAAGGCACCGGGGAGCTGTTTTTT. The encoded protein is CASSSRTEKGTGELFF.